This paragraph reports one T cell receptor beta chain. Its matching antigen is unknown. The entry originates in a study of cytomegalovirus exposure and HLA in healthy donors. Broader study findings: In vitro confirmation showed a few CMV-associated chains to be CMV antigen specific.

The PCR made use of 60 Vbeta and 13 Jbeta primers. Sequenced by immunoSEQ multiplex PCR; TCRdb stores in-frame clones only, minus some. The sample lists 230,000 or so clones, about 93% occurring once. Germline V gene lookup returns CDR1 SGHNT and CDR2 YYREEE (reference sequence). This CDR3 has 14 amino acids. V gave up 6 bases and J gave up 2 bases; unmatched junction bases: 6. The chain has TRBV5-4 and TRBJ2-3, with 7 bases fitting TRBD1. What was sequenced was PBMCs. The clonotype originates from a girl under 10 years old in good health and CMV-seronegative. CDR3 DNA: TGTGCCAGCACTGGGACAGACCTCACAGATACGCAGTATTTT. Translation: CASTGTDLTDTQYF.